The 8 T cell receptor beta chains reported below all come from one sample, sequenced in a study of OX40 agonist ivuxolimab in advanced cancers. The table came from immunoSEQ multiplex PCR; TCRdb's copy has only in-frame clones and leaves some out. The repertoire consists of about 31,000 clones, with around 80% occurring once and the leading ten covering about 15%. The specimen comprised CD4+ or CD8+ T cells sorted from blood, sampled in a trial of the OX40 agonist ivuxolimab. The receptors were gathered from an adult with an advanced solid tumor such as melanoma, head and neck, liver or kidney cancer.

The chain recombines TRBV5-1 with TRBJ1-1; D unclear. This CDR3 has 15 amino acids. Looked up from germline, CDR1 is SGHRS and CDR2 is YFSETQ. V was cut by 2 bases and J by 0 bases, with 11 bases left in between. The CDR3 DNA follows: TGCGCCAGCAGCTTCGCCAGAGACATGAACACTGAAGCTTTCTTT. Protein: CASSFARDMNTEAFF.

This sequence joins TRBV15 and TRBJ2-1; 8 nucleotides align to TRBD2. This CDR3 spans 13 amino acids. Germline CDR1 is LNHNV and CDR2 is YYDKDF (reference sequence). The V and J ends lost 3 bases and 10 bases, in that order; junction bases with no gene match: 5. The CDR3 loop is CATSSDLAGEQFF. DNA of the CDR3: TGTGCCACCAGCAGTGACTTAGCGGGAGAGCAGTTCTTC.

The chain has TRBV15 and TRBJ1-3, with D uncertain. Trimming pared 1 base from V and 4 bases from J, leaving 8 bases between. This CDR3 region has 14 residues. CDR1 is LNHNV and CDR2 is YYDKDF in the germline V gene (reference sequence). CDR3 nucleotides: TGTGCCACCAGCAGAGCACGGGAGGGAAACACCATATATTTT. It yields the protein CATSRAREGNTIYF.

The rearrangement links TRBV6-5 to TRBJ2-5, with D perhaps given as TRBD1 or TRBD2 (5 bases each). V was pared by 2 bases and J by 2 bases, with 9 bases between. Germline CDR1 reads MNHEY; CDR2 reads SVGAGI. This CDR3 comprises 14 residues. CDR3 protein: CASSYGTGQETQYF. The CDR3, as DNA: TGTGCCAGCAGTTACGGGACGGGGCAAGAGACCCAGTACTTC.

This rearrangement joins TRBV11-2 to TRBJ1-5; weak D call: TRBD1 (6 bases). Per the germline V gene, CDR1 is SGHAT and CDR2 is FQNNGV. The CDR3 has 14 residues. Trimming took off 5 bases at V and 5 bases at J, with 13 bases between the two ends. CDR3 nucleotides: TGTGCCAGCAGCCAAACAGGGACTTATCAGCCCCAGCATTTT. Amino acids: CASSQTGTYQPQHF. Using reference TRBV11-2 and TRBJ1-5 for the parts outside the CDR3, the full variable domain is EAGVAQSPRYKIIEKRQSVAFWCNPISGHATLYWYQQILGQGPKLLIQFQNNGVVDDSQLPKDRFSAERLKGVDSTLKIQPAKLEDSAVYLCASSQTGTYQPQHFGDGTRLSIL.

This sequence joins TRBV19 and TRBJ2-7; either TRBD1 or TRBD2 may fit D (5 bases each). This CDR3 comprises 15 residues. V lost 5 bases and J 0 bases, leaving 14 bases between the germline ends. Germline CDR1 is LNHDA and CDR2 is SQIVND (reference sequence). CDR3 coding DNA: TGTGCCAGTAGTCTCGGGACGCAGAGCTCCTACGAGCAGTACTTC. It translates to CASSLGTQSSYEQYF.

The chain is built from TRBV7-6 and TRBJ2-7; TRBD1 aligns across 8 bases. The CDR3 extends over 15 amino acids. V was pared by 6 bases and J by 3 bases, with 10 bases of the junction left unmatched. The germline V gene has CDR1 SGHVS and CDR2 FNYEAQ. This chain's CDR3 is CASSPGTGIFYEQYF. The DNA of the CDR3 is TGTGCCAGCAGTCCCGGGACAGGAATTTTCTACGAGCAGTACTTC.

This chain joins TRBV14 and TRBJ2-6; D is perhaps TRBD1 (6 bases). This CDR3 is built from 19 residues. Germline values: CDR1 SGHDN, CDR2 FVKESK. Trimming left V 2 bases short and J 1 base short, with 18 bases between. CDR3 loop: CASSQSWTADSSGANVLTF. The CDR3 bases are TGTGCCAGCAGCCAATCGTGGACAGCCGATTCTTCTGGGGCCAACGTCCTGACTTTC.